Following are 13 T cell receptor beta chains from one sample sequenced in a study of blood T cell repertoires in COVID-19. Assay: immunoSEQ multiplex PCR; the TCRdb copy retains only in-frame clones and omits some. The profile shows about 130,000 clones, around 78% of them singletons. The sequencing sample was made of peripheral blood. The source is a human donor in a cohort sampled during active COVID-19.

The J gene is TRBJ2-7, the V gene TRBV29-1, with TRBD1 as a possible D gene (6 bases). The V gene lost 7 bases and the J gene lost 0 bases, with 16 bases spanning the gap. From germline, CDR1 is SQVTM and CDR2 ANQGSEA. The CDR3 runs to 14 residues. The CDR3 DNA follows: TGCAGCGGACCGGGACATTCGGGCTCCTACGAGCAGTACTTC. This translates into CSGPGHSGSYEQYF.

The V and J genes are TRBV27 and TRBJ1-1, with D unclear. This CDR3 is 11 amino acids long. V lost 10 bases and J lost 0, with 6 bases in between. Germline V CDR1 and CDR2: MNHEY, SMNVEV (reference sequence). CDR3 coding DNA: TGTGCCACTCTAATGAACACTGAAGCTTTCTTT. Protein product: CATLMNTEAFF.

CDR3: CASSDGGTGDTQYF. DNA of the CDR3: TGTGCCAGCAGTGACGGGGGGACGGGGGATACGCAGTATTTT. V usage is TRBV6-4 and J usage is TRBJ2-3, with TRBD2 as a possible D gene (6 bases). The CDR3 runs to 14 residues. V lost 2 bases, J lost 6 bases, and 12 bases lay in between. Germline loops: CDR1 MRHNA, CDR2 SNTAGT.

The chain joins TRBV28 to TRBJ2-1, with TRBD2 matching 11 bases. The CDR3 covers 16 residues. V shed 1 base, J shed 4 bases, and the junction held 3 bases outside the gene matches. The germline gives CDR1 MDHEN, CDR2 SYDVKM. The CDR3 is CASSLLGTSGYNEQFF. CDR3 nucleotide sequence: TGTGCCAGCAGTTTATTAGGGACTAGCGGTTACAATGAGCAGTTCTTC. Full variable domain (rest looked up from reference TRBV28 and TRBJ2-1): DVKVTQSSRYLVKRTGEKVFLECVQDMDHENMFWYRQDPGLGLRLIYFSYDVKMKEKGDIPEGYSVSREKKERFSLILESASTNQTSMYLCASSLLGTSGYNEQFFGPGTRLTVL.

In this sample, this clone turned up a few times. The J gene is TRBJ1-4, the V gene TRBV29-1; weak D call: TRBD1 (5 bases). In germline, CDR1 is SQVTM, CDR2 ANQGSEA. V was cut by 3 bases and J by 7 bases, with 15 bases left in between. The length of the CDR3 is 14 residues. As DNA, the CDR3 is TGCAGCGTTGATAGTGGGGCAGGTAGTGAAAAACTGTTTTTT. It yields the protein CSVDSGAGSEKLFF.

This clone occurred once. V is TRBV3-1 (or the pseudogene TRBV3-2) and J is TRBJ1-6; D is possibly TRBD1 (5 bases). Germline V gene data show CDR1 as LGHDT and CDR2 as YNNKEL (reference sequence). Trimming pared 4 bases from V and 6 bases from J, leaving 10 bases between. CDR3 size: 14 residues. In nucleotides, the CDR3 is TGTGCCAGCAGCCGCAGGGAAAGTAATTCACCCCTCCACTTT. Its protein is CASSRRESNSPLHF.

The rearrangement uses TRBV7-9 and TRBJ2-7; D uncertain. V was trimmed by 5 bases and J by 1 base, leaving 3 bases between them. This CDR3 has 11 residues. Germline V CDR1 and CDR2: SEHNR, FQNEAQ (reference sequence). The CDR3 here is CASSPSYEQYF. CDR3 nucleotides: TGTGCCAGCAGCCCTTCCTACGAGCAGTACTTC.

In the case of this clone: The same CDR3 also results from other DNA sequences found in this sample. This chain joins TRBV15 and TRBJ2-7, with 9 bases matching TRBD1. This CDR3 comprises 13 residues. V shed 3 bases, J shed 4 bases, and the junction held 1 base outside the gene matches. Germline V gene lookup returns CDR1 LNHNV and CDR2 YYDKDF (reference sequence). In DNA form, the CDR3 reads TGTGCCACCAGCAGGGACAGGGGATACGAGCAGTACTTC. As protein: CATSRDRGYEQYF. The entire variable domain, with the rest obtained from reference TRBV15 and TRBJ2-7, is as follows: DAMVIQNPRYQVTQFGKPVTLSCSQTLNHNVMYWYQQKSSQAPKLLFHYYDKDFNNEADTPDNFQSRRPNTSFCFLDIRSPGLGDTAMYLCATSRDRGYEQYFGPGTRLTVT.

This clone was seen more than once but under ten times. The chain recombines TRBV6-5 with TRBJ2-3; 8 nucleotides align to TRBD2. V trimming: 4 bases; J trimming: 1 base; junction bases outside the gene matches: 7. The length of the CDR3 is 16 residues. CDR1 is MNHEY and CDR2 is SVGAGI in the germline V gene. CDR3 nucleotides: TGTGCCAGCAGTTCTCTCCGGGGGGGCGGCACAGATACGCAGTATTTT. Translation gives CASSSLRGGGTDTQYF.

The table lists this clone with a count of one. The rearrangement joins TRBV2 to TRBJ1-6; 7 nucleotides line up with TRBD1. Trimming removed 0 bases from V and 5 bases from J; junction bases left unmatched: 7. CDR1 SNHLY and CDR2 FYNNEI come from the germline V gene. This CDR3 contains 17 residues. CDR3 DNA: TGTGCCAGCAGTGAAGCGCGACAGGGACGGGATAATTCACCCCTCCACTTT. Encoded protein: CASSEARQGRDNSPLHF.

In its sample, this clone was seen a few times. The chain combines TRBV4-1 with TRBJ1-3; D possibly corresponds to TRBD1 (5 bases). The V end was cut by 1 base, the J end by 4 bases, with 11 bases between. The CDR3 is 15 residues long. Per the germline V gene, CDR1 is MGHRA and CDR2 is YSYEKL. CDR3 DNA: TGCGCCAGCAGCCAAGGACAGTTGGGGGGAAACACCATATATTTT. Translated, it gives CASSQGQLGGNTIYF.

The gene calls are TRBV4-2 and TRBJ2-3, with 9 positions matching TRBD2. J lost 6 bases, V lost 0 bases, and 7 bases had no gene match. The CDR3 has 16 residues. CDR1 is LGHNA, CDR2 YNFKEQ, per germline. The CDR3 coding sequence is TGTGCCAGCAGCCAAGACGGGCGGGGGGGCCGCGATACGCAGTATTTT. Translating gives CASSQDGRGGRDTQYF.

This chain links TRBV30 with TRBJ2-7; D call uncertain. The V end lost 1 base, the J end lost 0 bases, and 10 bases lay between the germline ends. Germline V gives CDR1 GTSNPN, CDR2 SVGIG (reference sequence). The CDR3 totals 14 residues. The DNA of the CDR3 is TGTGCCTGGAGTGATCAGGCTTTCTCCTACGAGCAGTACTTC. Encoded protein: CAWSDQAFSYEQYF.